Listed below are T cell receptor beta chains from one sample, sequenced in a study of blood T cell repertoires in COVID-19. Assay: immunoSEQ multiplex PCR; the TCRdb copy retains only in-frame clones and omits some. This sample carries some 160,000 clones, 87% of them seen once, and the ten largest clones take under 13%. The sequencing input was peripheral blood. The receptors originated from a woman between 65 and 79 years old with COVID-19, enrolled during active disease. Both conserved end residues are part of each CDR3. The D gene is left open where the match is weak. Part of the rows lack a size; the others show once, few, many or a class for expanded clones.

CDR3 | DNA | size | J | D | V
CASSELPGGSGNTIYF | TGTGCCAGCAGCGAACTCCCAGGGGGCTCTGGAAACACCATATATTTT | few | TRBJ1-3 | TRBD1 | TRBV6-1
CASILRGSGNTIYF | TGTGCCAGCATCCTCAGGGGCTCTGGAAACACCATATATTTT | NA | TRBJ1-3 | NA | TRBV28
CASSSADGGTNYNEQFF | TGCGCCAGCAGCTCGGCTGACGGGGGGACCAACTACAATGAGCAGTTCTTC | NA | TRBJ2-1 | TRBD2 | TRBV5-1
CASSRGRRADARGTDTQYF | TGTGCCAGCAGCCGCGGTAGGAGAGCGGACGCCCGGGGCACAGATACGCAGTATTTT | NA | TRBJ2-3 | NA | TRBV3-1/TRBV3-2
CSASYPLAGGDEQYF | TGCAGTGCTAGTTACCCACTTGCGGGGGGCGACGAGCAGTACTTC | few | TRBJ2-7 | TRBD2 | TRBV20-1
CASSPLRLTSGGENIQYF | TGTGCCAGCAGCCCTCTCCGTTTGACTAGCGGGGGCGAAAACATTCAGTACTTC | NA | TRBJ2-4 | TRBD2 | TRBV3-1/TRBV3-2
CASSLIRTGKENTIYF | TGTGCCAGCAGCTTGATCAGGACAGGGAAAGAAAACACCATATATTTT | NA | TRBJ1-3 | TRBD1 | TRBV7-9
CACPDSPSYGYTF | TGTGCCTGCCCGGACAGCCCTTCCTATGGCTACACCTTC | NA | TRBJ1-2 | NA | TRBV30
CASSPTGTGLREQYF | TGCGCCAGCAGCCCCACCGGGACGGGACTACGGGAGCAGTACTTC | NA | TRBJ2-7 | TRBD2 | TRBV5-1
CASSSPLPTGGPVGVLETQYF | TGTGCCAGCAGTTCCCCCCTCCCGACGGGGGGGCCTGTGGGAGTTCTGGAGACCCAGTACTTC | NA | TRBJ2-5 | TRBD2 | TRBV28
CASNTGGAGNTEAFF | TGCGCCAGCAATACAGGGGGCGCGGGGAACACTGAAGCTTTCTTT | once | TRBJ1-1 | TRBD1 | TRBV5-1
CASSLARDRVTEAFF | TGTGCCAGCAGCTTAGCCCGGGACAGGGTTACTGAAGCTTTCTTT | once | TRBJ1-1 | TRBD1 | TRBV7-9
CASSERGLATNEKLFF | TGTGCCAGCAGTGAACGGGGGTTGGCAACTAATGAAAAACTGTTTTTT | NA | TRBJ1-4 | NA | TRBV2
CASRTGIGFSPLHF | TGTGCCAGCAGAACAGGGATTGGGTTTTCACCCCTCCACTTT | NA | TRBJ1-6 | NA | TRBV2
CASSFTTIGQPTSYEQYF | TGTGCTAGCAGTTTTACGACCATCGGACAGCCCACCTCCTACGAGCAGTACTTC | NA | TRBJ2-7 | NA | TRBV7-7
CATPPKQGDQPQHF | TGTGCCACGCCGCCGAAACAGGGGGATCAGCCCCAGCATTTT | few | TRBJ1-5 | TRBD1 | TRBV24-1
CSVEDERQQNYGYTF | TGCAGCGTTGAAGATGAGAGACAGCAAAACTATGGCTACACCTTC | NA | TRBJ1-2 | NA | TRBV29-1
CASSFGLAGPTDTQYF | TGTGCCAGCAGCTTCGGACTAGCGGGTCCCACAGATACGCAGTATTTT | NA | TRBJ2-3 | TRBD2 | TRBV7-2
CASSLYEGGEYGYTF | TGTGCCAGCAGTTTATACGAGGGAGGGGAGTACGGCTACACCTTC | NA | TRBJ1-2 | NA | TRBV27
CASRGSYEQYF | TGTGCCAGCAGGGGGAGCTACGAGCAGTACTTC | NA | TRBJ2-7 | NA | TRBV2
CASSLGARTGTGDRGYTF | TGTGCCAGCAGCTTAGGGGCAAGAACCGGGACAGGGGACCGTGGCTACACCTTC | NA | TRBJ1-2 | TRBD1 | TRBV13
CASSLTSGGAYEQYF | TGTGCCAGCAGCCTCACTAGCGGGGGGGCCTACGAGCAGTACTTC | NA | TRBJ2-7 | TRBD2 | TRBV4-2
CATSRADSFYSNQPQHF | TGTGCCACCAGCAGAGCGGACAGTTTTTATAGCAATCAGCCCCAGCATTTT | NA | TRBJ1-5 | NA | TRBV15
CASSSWDRGDDEQYF | TGTGCCAGCAGCTCCTGGGACAGGGGAGACGACGAGCAGTACTTC | NA | TRBJ2-7 | TRBD1 | TRBV7-9
CASSLRTGGVNTEAFF | TGTGCCAGCAGCCTACGGACAGGGGGCGTGAACACTGAAGCTTTCTTT | NA | TRBJ1-1 | TRBD1 | TRBV7-6
CASSFFAGGALETQYF | TGTGCCAGCAGTTTTTTTGCGGGGGGGGCCTTAGAGACCCAGTACTTC | NA | TRBJ2-5 | TRBD2 | TRBV28
CASSLVQGASTDTQYF | TGTGCCAGCAGCTTGGTTCAAGGGGCCAGCACAGATACGCAGTATTTT | NA | TRBJ2-3 | NA | TRBV5-6
CASSPGGQGNEKLFF | TGCGCCAGCAGCCCTGGGGGACAGGGGAATGAAAAACTGTTTTTT | NA | TRBJ1-4 | TRBD1 | TRBV5-1
CASSPTESGANVLTF | TGCGCCAGCAGCCCAACTGAGTCTGGGGCCAACGTCCTGACTTTC | NA | TRBJ2-6 | NA | TRBV5-1
CASSLGLAANTGELFF | TGTGCCAGCAGCTTAGGGCTAGCGGCGAACACCGGGGAGCTGTTTTTT | NA | TRBJ2-2 | TRBD2 | TRBV11-2
CASSLSATGYTEQFF | TGTGCCAGCAGCTTAAGTGCGACAGGGTATACTGAGCAGTTCTTC | NA | TRBJ2-1 | TRBD1 | TRBV7-3
CASSLAVAGRNTGELFF | TGTGCCAGCAGCTTAGCAGTAGCGGGGAGGAACACCGGGGAGCTGTTTTTT | NA | TRBJ2-2 | TRBD2 | TRBV7-9